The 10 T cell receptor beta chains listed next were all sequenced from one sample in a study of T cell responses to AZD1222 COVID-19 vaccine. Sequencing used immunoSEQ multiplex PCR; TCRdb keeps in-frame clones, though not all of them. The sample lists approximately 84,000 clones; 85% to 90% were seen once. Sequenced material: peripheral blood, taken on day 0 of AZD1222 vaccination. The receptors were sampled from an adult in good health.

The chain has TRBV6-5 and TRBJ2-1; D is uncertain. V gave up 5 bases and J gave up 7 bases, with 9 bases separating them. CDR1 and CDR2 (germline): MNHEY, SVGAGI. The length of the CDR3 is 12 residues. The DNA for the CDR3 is TGTGCCAGCAGTCAGACTGCGAATGAGCAGTTCTTC. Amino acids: CASSQTANEQFF.

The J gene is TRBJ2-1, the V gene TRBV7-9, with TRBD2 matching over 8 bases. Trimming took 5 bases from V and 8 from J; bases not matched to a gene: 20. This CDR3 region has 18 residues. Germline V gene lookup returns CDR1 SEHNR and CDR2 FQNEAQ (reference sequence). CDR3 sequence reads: CASSPGRLSGKNGDEQFF. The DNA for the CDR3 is TGTGCCAGCAGCCCCGGGAGGCTTAGCGGGAAGAACGGCGATGAGCAGTTCTTC.

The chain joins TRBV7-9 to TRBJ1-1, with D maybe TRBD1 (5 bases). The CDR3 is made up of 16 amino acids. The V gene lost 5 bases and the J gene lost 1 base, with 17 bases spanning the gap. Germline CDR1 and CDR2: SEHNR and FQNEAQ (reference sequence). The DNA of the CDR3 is TGTGCCAGCAGCGATAGCGGGGCCCCGGCGAACACTGAAGCTTTCTTT. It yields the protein CASSDSGAPANTEAFF. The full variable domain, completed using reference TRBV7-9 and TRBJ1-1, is DTGVSQNPRHKITKRGQNVTFRCDPISEHNRLYWYRQTLGQGPEFLTYFQNEAQLEKSRLLSDRFSAERPKGSFSTLEIQRTEQGDSAMYLCASSDSGAPANTEAFFGQGTRLTVV.

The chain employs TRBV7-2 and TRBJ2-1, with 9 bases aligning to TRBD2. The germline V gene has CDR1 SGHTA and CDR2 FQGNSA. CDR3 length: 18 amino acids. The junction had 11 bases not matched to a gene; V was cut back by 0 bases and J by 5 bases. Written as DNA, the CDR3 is TGTGCCAGCAGCTTAGCGCTAAGTGGCGGGAGGGGGGACAATGAGCAGTTCTTC. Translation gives CASSLALSGGRGDNEQFF.

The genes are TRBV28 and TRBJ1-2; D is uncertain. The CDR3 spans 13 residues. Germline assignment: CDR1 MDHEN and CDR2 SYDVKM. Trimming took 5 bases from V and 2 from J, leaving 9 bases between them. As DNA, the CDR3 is TGTGCCAGCAGTGGTACAGAAAACTATGGCTACACCTTC. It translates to CASSGTENYGYTF.

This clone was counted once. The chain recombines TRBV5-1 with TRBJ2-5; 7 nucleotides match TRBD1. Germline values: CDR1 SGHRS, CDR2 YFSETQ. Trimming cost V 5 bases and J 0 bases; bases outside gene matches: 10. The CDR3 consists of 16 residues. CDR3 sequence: CASSALPRGNQETQYF. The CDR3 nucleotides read TGCGCCAGCAGTGCGCTGCCCAGGGGGAACCAAGAGACCCAGTACTTC.

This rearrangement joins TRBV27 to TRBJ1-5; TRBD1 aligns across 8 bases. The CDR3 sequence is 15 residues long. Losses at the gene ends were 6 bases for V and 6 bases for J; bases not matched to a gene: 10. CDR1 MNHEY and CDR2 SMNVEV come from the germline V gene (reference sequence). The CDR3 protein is CASSSSGGRIQPQHF. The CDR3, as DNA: TGTGCCAGCAGCTCCTCAGGGGGCAGGATTCAGCCCCAGCATTTT.

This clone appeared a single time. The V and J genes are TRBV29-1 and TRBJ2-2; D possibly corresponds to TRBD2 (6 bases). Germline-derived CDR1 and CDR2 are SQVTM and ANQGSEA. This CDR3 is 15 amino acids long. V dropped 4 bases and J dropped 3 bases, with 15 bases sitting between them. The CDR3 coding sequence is TGCAGCGTTGGGAGGGTTGGCGGGTACACCGGGGAGCTGTTTTTT. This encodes CSVGRVGGYTGELFF.

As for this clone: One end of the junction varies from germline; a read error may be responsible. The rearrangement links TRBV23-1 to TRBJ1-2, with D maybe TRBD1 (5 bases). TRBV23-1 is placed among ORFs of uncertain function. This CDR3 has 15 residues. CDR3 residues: CASTQGEGFDYGYTF. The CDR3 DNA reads TGCGCCAGCACTCAAGGGGAGGGTTTTGACTATGGCTACACCTTC.

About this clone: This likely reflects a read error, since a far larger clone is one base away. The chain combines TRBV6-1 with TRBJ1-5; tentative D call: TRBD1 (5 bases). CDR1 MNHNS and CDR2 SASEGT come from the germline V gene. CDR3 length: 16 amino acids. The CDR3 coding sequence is TGTGCCTGCAGTGAAGCGGAGGGGAGTGGGGAGCAGCCCCAGCATTTT. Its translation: CACSEAEGSGEQPQHF.